The clone carrying this TCR beta chain came up many times. The data stem from a study of T cells in Graves' hyperthyroidism and ophthalmopathy. Turning to the study itself: Prior to any treatment, at the point of initial diagnosis, peripheral blood was collected.

The CDR3 consists of 20 residues. In germline, CDR1 is SGHTA, CDR2 FQGNSA. J lost 3 bases, V lost 5 bases, and 18 bases had no gene match. Graves' hyperthyroidism was deemed stable given no ophthalmopathy progression within 18 months. Newly diagnosed patients aged 18 to 65 had hyperthyroidism of under 2 months' duration. Investigators excluded patients with uncontrolled infection, other autoimmune disease, pregnancy or lactation. Researchers amplified the TCR beta CDR3 regions from RNA transcripts. HTBI primers were the set used in a first-round RT-PCR of the TCR CDR3. Each CDR3 protein gets one entry after TCRdb re-called the multiplex PCR reads with MiXCR. Of hundreds of thousands of distinct CDR3 sequences listed, 14% were seen once; the top ten hold roughly 10%.

This sequence was found in a woman in her late teens or twenties with Graves' hyperthyroidism. The sequencing sample was made of blood. This chain connects TRBV7-2 to TRBJ2-5, with 13 bases matching TRBD2. The CDR3 nucleotides are TGTGCCAGCAGCCCGGGCAGGACTAGCGGGAGTAAGGGCCTCGAAGAGACCCAGTACTTC. Its protein is CASSPGRTSGSKGLEETQYF.